What follows are 29 T cell receptor beta chains derived from one specimen sequenced in a study of shared clonotypes between healthy human individuals. Profiling relied on immunoSEQ multiplex PCR, and the TCRdb table lists in-frame clones only, not all of them. The sample holds roughly 1,500,000 clones, around 98% seen once. The sequencing sample was made of naive CD4+ T cells sorted from blood. As for subset: CD45RA+ positively selected. These receptor sequences come from a man aged 25 to 45 in good health.

This chain uses TRBV11-2 with TRBJ2-1, with TRBD1 matching 9 bases. The V and J ends lost 7 bases and 7 bases, in that order; junction bases with no gene match: 8. This CDR3 has 14 amino acids. CDR1 is SGHAT and CDR2 is FQNNGV in the germline V gene. The CDR3 reads CASNFGQGRNEQFF. The CDR3 DNA is TGTGCCAGCAACTTCGGACAGGGGAGGAATGAGCAGTTCTTC. The whole variable domain, filled in from reference TRBV11-2 and TRBJ2-1, reads EAGVAQSPRYKIIEKRQSVAFWCNPISGHATLYWYQQILGQGPKLLIQFQNNGVVDDSQLPKDRFSAERLKGVDSTLKIQPAKLEDSAVYLCASNFGQGRNEQFFGPGTRLTVL.

J is TRBJ2-1 and V is TRBV13; TRBD2 matches 11 bases. From germline, CDR1 is PRHDT and CDR2 FYEKMQ (reference sequence). The CDR3 covers 18 residues. V was clipped by 1 base and J by 4 bases; unmatched bases: 9. The CDR3 DNA follows: TGTGCCAGCAGCTTAGAAGCAATAGCGGGAGGGATGTACAATGAGCAGTTCTTC. Translated: CASSLEAIAGGMYNEQFF.

This clone has a single count. The V gene is TRBV30, the J gene TRBJ1-1; D is unresolved. Germline values: CDR1 GTSNPN, CDR2 SVGIG (reference sequence). The V end lost 3 bases, the J end lost 3 bases, and 14 bases lay between the germline ends. The length of the CDR3 is 14 residues. The CDR3 DNA reads TGTGCCTGGAGACTCGAGGGTCTGGACACTGAAGCTTTCTTT. Protein: CAWRLEGLDTEAFF.

The genes are TRBV5-4 and TRBJ1-2, with 11 bases matching TRBD1. From germline, CDR1 is SGHNT and CDR2 YYREEE (reference sequence). This CDR3 is built from 18 residues. J lost 3 bases, V lost 0 bases, and 10 bases had no gene match. CDR3 region: CASSLEVGQGAPHYGYTF. In DNA, the CDR3 is TGTGCCAGCAGCTTGGAGGTCGGACAGGGGGCGCCTCACTATGGCTACACCTTC.

V and J are TRBV19 and TRBJ1-1; D unresolved. Germline values: CDR1 LNHDA, CDR2 SQIVND (reference sequence). The CDR3 runs to 15 residues. Trimming cost V 0 bases and J 5 bases, with 13 bases left between them. The CDR3 sequence: CASSIEGALVTEAFF. CDR3 DNA sequence: TGTGCCAGTAGTATAGAGGGAGCGTTAGTAACTGAAGCTTTCTTT.

The chain is built from TRBV9 and TRBJ2-7, with D hard to call. CDR3 length equals 13 residues. The V and J ends lost 0 bases and 7 bases respectively, with 11 bases between them. CDR1 is SGDLS and CDR2 is YYNGEE in the germline V gene. CDR3 protein: CASSVALGWEQYF. CDR3 nucleotide sequence: TGTGCCAGCAGCGTAGCTTTGGGGTGGGAGCAGTACTTC. Using reference TRBV9 and TRBJ2-7 for the parts outside the CDR3, the full variable domain is DSGVTQTPKHLITATGQRVTLRCSPRSGDLSVYWYQQSLDQGLQFLIQYYNGEERAKGNILERFSAQQFPDLHSELNLSSLELGDSALYFCASSVALGWEQYFGPGTRLTVT.

The rearrangement joins TRBV5-1 to TRBJ1-4, with 10 bases fitting TRBD1. The CDR3 consists of 15 residues. The trim removed 0 bases at V and 8 bases at J, leaving 4 bases unmatched. Germline V gives CDR1 SGHRS, CDR2 YFSETQ. CDR3 region: CASSLVGTGEEKLFF. CDR3 nucleotides: TGCGCCAGCAGCTTGGTAGGGACAGGGGAGGAAAAACTGTTTTTT.

This chain connects TRBV6-6 to TRBJ1-3; a weak D match, TRBD1 (5 bases). The length of the CDR3 is 16 residues. The V and J ends lost 2 bases and 3 bases respectively, with 14 bases between them. Germline CDR1 is MNHNY and CDR2 is SVGAGI (reference sequence). DNA of the CDR3: TGTGCCAGCAGTTACGGGGAGGGACGTGGTGGAAACACCATATATTTT. Its translation is CASSYGEGRGGNTIYF.

This chain links TRBV5-5 with TRBJ1-4, with unresolved D. This CDR3 has 16 residues. CDR1 is SGHKS, CDR2 YYEKEE, per germline (reference sequence). Trimming cost V 4 bases and J 8 bases, with 21 bases left between them. This CDR3 is CASSRRFGRTYEKLFF. In nucleotides, the CDR3 is TGTGCCAGCAGCCGAAGGTTCGGTAGGACGTACGAAAAACTGTTTTTT.

This clone has just one count. This chain links TRBV27 with TRBJ1-5, with 7 bases aligning to TRBD1. The germline CDR1 and CDR2 sequences are MNHEY and SMNVEV (reference sequence). The CDR3 sequence is 13 residues long. J lost 6 bases, V lost 9 bases, and 8 bases had no gene match. CDR3 coding DNA: TGTGCCAGTAGACAGGGAGGGGGTCAGCCCCAGCATTTT. Protein: CASRQGGGQPQHF.

J is TRBJ1-1 and V is TRBV10-3; D ambiguous. V lost 0 bases, J lost 4 bases, and 9 bases lay in between. From germline, CDR1 is ENHRY and CDR2 SYGVKD. CDR3 length: 14 amino acids. CDR3 in amino acids: CAISESRGGTEAFF. In DNA, the CDR3 is TGTGCCATCAGTGAGTCGAGAGGCGGCACTGAAGCTTTCTTT.

The rearrangement joins TRBV19 to TRBJ2-4; D ambiguous. This CDR3 is 15 amino acids long. The germline V gene has CDR1 LNHDA and CDR2 SQIVND (reference sequence). Between the trimmed V and J ends, which lost 4 bases and 0 bases, there was a span of 10 bases. CDR3 DNA: TGTGCCAGTAGTAGTTACAGCTTAGCCAAAAACATTCAGTACTTC. This gives the protein CASSSYSLAKNIQYF.

The CDR3 here is CASSPGLLSPDEKLFF. The CDR3 nucleotides are TGCGCCAGCAGCCCCGGACTGCTCTCCCCCGATGAAAAACTGTTTTTT. This chain connects TRBV5-1 to TRBJ1-4, with no clear D. V lost 4 bases and J 6 bases, leaving 19 bases between the germline ends. Germline V CDR1 and CDR2: SGHRS, YFSETQ. The CDR3 runs to 16 residues.

The V and J genes are TRBV7-9 and TRBJ2-7; D not resolved. This CDR3 region has 14 residues. Germline CDR1 is SEHNR and CDR2 is FQNEAQ (reference sequence). V was clipped by 2 bases and J by 0 bases, with 8 bases between them. This CDR3 is CASSLSTVSYEQYF. The CDR3, as DNA: TGTGCCAGCAGCTTATCAACAGTCTCCTACGAGCAGTACTTC. The whole variable domain, remainder taken from reference TRBV7-9 and TRBJ2-7, is DTGVSQNPRHKITKRGQNVTFRCDPISEHNRLYWYRQTLGQGPEFLTYFQNEAQLEKSRLLSDRFSAERPKGSFSTLEIQRTEQGDSAMYLCASSLSTVSYEQYFGPGTRLTVT.

V gene TRBV28 combines with J gene TRBJ2-1; a weak D match, TRBD1 (5 bases). The germline CDR1 and CDR2 sequences are MDHEN and SYDVKM. This CDR3 region has 13 residues. V was shortened by 8 bases and J by 9 bases, with 17 bases between the two germline ends. CDR3 nucleotide sequence: TGTGCCAGCGATAACGTTATTCAGGGTGAGCAGTTCTTC. Translation gives CASDNVIQGEQFF.

The chain combines TRBV5-1 with TRBJ2-5; D is possibly TRBD1 (6 bases). Germline lookup yields CDR1 SGHRS and CDR2 YFSETQ. The CDR3 length is 15 residues. The germline V and J ends were trimmed by 1 base and 1 base, with 11 bases remaining between them. The CDR3 protein is CASSLSTTGQETQYF. The CDR3 coding sequence is TGCGCCAGCAGCTTGTCAACGACAGGCCAAGAGACCCAGTACTTC. Supplemented by reference TRBV5-1 and TRBJ2-5, the full variable domain reads KAGVTQTPRYLIKTRGQQVTLSCSPISGHRSVSWYQQTPGQGLQFLFEYFSETQRNKGNFPGRFSGRQFSNSRSEMNVSTLELGDSALYLCASSLSTTGQETQYFGPGTRLLVL.

This chain links TRBV9 with TRBJ2-3, with D possibly matching TRBD2 (5 bases). Germline V lookup: CDR1 SGDLS, CDR2 YYNGEE. Trimming took 7 bases from V and 2 from J, leaving 14 bases between them. The CDR3 contains 14 residues. CDR3 amino acids: CASGSSVNTDTQYF. In DNA, the CDR3 is TGTGCCAGCGGAAGTAGCGTGAACACAGATACGCAGTATTTT.

The table lists this clone with a count of one. The rearrangement joins TRBV15 to TRBJ2-2, with 9 bases lining up with TRBD2. The length of the CDR3 is 16 residues. Germline V gene lookup returns CDR1 LNHNV and CDR2 YYDKDF (reference sequence). The junction had 7 bases not matched to a gene; V was cut back by 0 bases and J by 8 bases. The CDR3 reads CATSRDLAGGPGELFF. The CDR3 coding sequence is TGTGCCACCAGCAGAGATTTGGCGGGAGGGCCAGGGGAGCTGTTTTTT.

The chain combines TRBV28 with TRBJ2-7, with 10 bases lining up with TRBD1. This CDR3 is built from 14 residues. The V gene end was trimmed by 4 bases and the J gene end by 6 bases; junction bases not matched to a gene: 6. Germline V gives CDR1 MDHEN, CDR2 SYDVKM. CDR3: CASSWDRGRSEQYF. The DNA of the CDR3 is TGTGCCAGCAGTTGGGACAGGGGAAGGTCCGAGCAGTACTTC.

V gene TRBV27 combines with J gene TRBJ2-7, with D possibly being TRBD2 (5 bases). CDR3 length equals 13 residues. The V and J ends lost 3 bases and 4 bases respectively, with 10 bases between them. Germline CDR1 reads MNHEY; CDR2 reads SMNVEV (reference sequence). The DNA of the CDR3 is TGTGCCAGCAGTTTGAGGGTCTTTTACGAGCAGTACTTC. Translation: CASSLRVFYEQYF.

The chain combines TRBV6-1 with TRBJ1-4; 9 bases map to TRBD1. Trimming took 6 bases from V and 6 from J; bases not matched to a gene: 2. The CDR3 has 13 amino acids. The germline gives CDR1 MNHNS, CDR2 SASEGT. CDR3 sequence: CASSRDRDEKLFF. The CDR3 DNA is TGTGCCAGCAGCCGGGACAGGGATGAAAAACTGTTTTTT.

This sequence joins TRBV5-5 and TRBJ2-1; D is tentatively TRBD1 or TRBD2 (5 bases each). The ends were cut back, 4 bases at V and 6 bases at J, with 20 bases in the middle. The CDR3 extends over 16 amino acids. Germline V CDR1 and CDR2: SGHKS, YYEKEE (reference sequence). CDR3 residues: CASSPAGTLSLNEQFF. The CDR3 region has the DNA TGTGCCAGCAGCCCAGCCGGGACCCTAAGCCTCAATGAGCAGTTCTTC. The entire variable domain, with the rest obtained from reference TRBV5-5 and TRBJ2-1, is as follows: DAGVTQSPTHLIKTRGQQVTLRCSPISGHKSVSWYQQVLGQGPQFIFQYYEKEERGRGNFPDRFSARQFPNYSSELNVNALLLGDSALYLCASSPAGTLSLNEQFFGPGTRLTVL.

This clone was observed a few times. This chain uses TRBV11-3 with TRBJ1-1, with D hard to call. CDR1 is SGHNT and CDR2 is YENEEA in the germline V gene. V was pared by 5 bases and J by 3 bases, with 4 bases between. The CDR3 length is 11 residues. CDR3: CASSRDTEAFF. CDR3 DNA: TGTGCCAGCAGCCGGGACACTGAAGCTTTCTTT.

The chain links TRBV9 to TRBJ1-1; 8 bases match TRBD1. The CDR3 totals 15 residues. Germline trimming cut 2 bases from V and 0 bases from J; bases unmatched to any gene: 3. Per germline, CDR1 SGDLS and CDR2 YYNGEE. CDR3 amino acids: CASSVQGALNTEAFF. DNA for the CDR3: TGTGCCAGCAGCGTCCAGGGGGCCTTGAACACTGAAGCTTTCTTT. Full variable domain (outside the CDR3, taken from reference TRBV9 and TRBJ1-1): DSGVTQTPKHLITATGQRVTLRCSPRSGDLSVYWYQQSLDQGLQFLIQYYNGEERAKGNILERFSAQQFPDLHSELNLSSLELGDSALYFCASSVQGALNTEAFFGQGTRLTVV.

The chain combines TRBV5-6 with TRBJ2-1; no clear D gene. The V gene lost 0 bases and the J gene lost 4 bases, with 14 bases spanning the gap. The CDR3 spans 16 residues. CDR1 and CDR2 from the germline V gene are SGHDT and YYEEEE. CDR3 protein: CASSLAVLEKYNEQFF. Here the CDR3 DNA reads TGTGCCAGCAGCTTGGCCGTCCTAGAGAAGTACAATGAGCAGTTCTTC. The complete variable domain, with remaining parts taken from reference TRBV5-6 and TRBJ2-1, reads DAGVTQSPTHLIKTRGQQVTLRCSPKSGHDTVSWYQQALGQGPQFIFQYYEEEERQRGNFPDRFSGHQFPNYSSELNVNALLLGDSALYLCASSLAVLEKYNEQFFGPGTRLTVL.

Notes on this clone: Distinct nucleotide sequences in the sample also encode this CDR3. V is TRBV5-1 and J is TRBJ2-5; the D is unclear. CDR3 length: 12 amino acids. V shed 4 bases and J shed 1 base, with 5 bases lying between them. Per the germline V gene, CDR1 is SGHRS and CDR2 is YFSETQ. CDR3: CASSQPQETQYF. CDR3 nucleotides: TGCGCCAGCAGCCAACCCCAAGAGACCCAGTACTTC.

V is TRBV28 and J is TRBJ1-5; D is unresolved. The CDR3 runs to 16 residues. Germline V CDR1 and CDR2: MDHEN, SYDVKM. The V gene lost 11 bases and the J gene lost 3 bases, with 23 bases spanning the gap. CDR3 sequence reads: CAGIGKYFFNNQPQHF. The CDR3 DNA reads TGTGCCGGGATTGGGAAGTACTTCTTCAACAATCAGCCCCAGCATTTT.

On this clone: The identical CDR3 is also encoded by other nucleotide sequences in the sample. The V gene is TRBV27, the J gene TRBJ2-7; D remains ambiguous. The CDR3 consists of 13 residues. Germline V lookup: CDR1 MNHEY, CDR2 SMNVEV (reference sequence). V dropped 6 bases and J dropped 4 bases, with 13 bases sitting between them. The CDR3 spells CASSRGSPYEQYF. The CDR3 DNA follows: TGTGCCAGCAGCCGAGGATCTCCTTACGAGCAGTACTTC.

The V gene is TRBV6-1, the J gene TRBJ2-1; D is undetermined. This CDR3 spans 13 amino acids. The V gene's germline CDR1 is MNHNS and CDR2 SASEGT. V was pared by 1 base and J by 10 bases, with 11 bases between. The CDR3 DNA reads TGTGCCAGCAGTGAAGTCGGCAGGCTGGAGCAGTTCTTC. It specifies CASSEVGRLEQFF.